This T cell receptor beta chain was profiled in a study of regulatory T cells in long-lasting Graves disease. TCR beta libraries were built with iRepertoire HTBI primers and Arm-PCR of CDR3 regions. As processed by the authors: Samples jointly harbored about 62 TRBV and about 13 TRBJ segments. TCRdb reprocessed the multiplex PCR reads with MiXCR, giving one entry per CDR3 protein. The V and J calls, along with clone size, are taken from TCRdb and not from the paper's own processing. Of roughly 420,000 distinct CDR3 sequences detected, 15% to 20% appear once; the ten largest clones hold 9.5% to 12%. Trimming took 8 bases from V and 4 from J; bases not matched to a gene: 21. The CDR3 has 17 amino acids. Germline values: CDR1 GTSNPN, CDR2 SVGIG (reference sequence). Time point here: newly diagnosed GD, antithyroid drugs for less than 3 months. Isolated PBMC RNA provided the starting material for the TCR library. Graves' disease diagnosis relied on American Thyroid Association guidelines.

At least ten counts were recorded for this clonotype. The sample was also linked to a second study, of T cells in Graves' hyperthyroidism and ophthalmopathy. That source adds: Those with hyperthyroidism were 18 to 65 years old, newly diagnosed, and ill for under 2 months. Clonotypes that were expanded in thyroid above 0.001 mostly appeared in blood too.

V and J are TRBV30 and TRBJ2-7; 9 bases map to TRBD1. The sequencing used peripheral blood mononuclear cells (PBMCs), collected at new diagnosis, from a patient treated with antithyroid drugs. The clonotype was recovered from a woman aged 25 to 39 with Graves disease. The CDR3 protein is CASSGTGSGKGPYEQYF. CDR3 in DNA: TGTGCCAGCTCCGGGACAGGGAGCGGAAAGGGTCCATACGAGCAGTACTTC.